This T cell receptor beta chain was retrieved from a study of T cell responses to AZD1222 COVID-19 vaccine. V was pared by 4 bases and J by 2 bases, with 8 bases between. Per germline, CDR1 MNHEY and CDR2 SMNVEV (reference sequence). This CDR3 comprises 13 residues. Libraries were prepared by immunoSEQ multiplex PCR; TCRdb keeps only in-frame clonotypes and omits some of them. The repertoire consists of about 130,000 clones, with 88% occurring once and the leading ten covering around 5.3%. The clonotype comes from an adult who received the AZD1222 COVID-19 vaccine. The V gene is TRBV27, the J gene TRBJ1-2; D is ambiguous. Sequencing used peripheral blood, obtained 28 days after the second AZD1222 dose. The CDR3 DNA is TGTGCCAGCAGTTCAGGTGTCAACTATGGCTACACCTTC. This encodes CASSSGVNYGYTF.